This T cell receptor (beta chain) emerged from a study of T cell changes during pregnancy in multiple sclerosis. Profiling relied on immunoSEQ multiplex PCR, and the TCRdb table lists in-frame clones only, not all of them. Of fewer than 20,000 clones detected, about 85% appear once; the ten largest clones hold around 8.7%. The clonotype comes from a female donor with multiple sclerosis, enrolled in a pregnancy study. The sequenced sample was CD8+ T cells from peripheral blood mononuclear cells, obtained after pregnancy.

The chain's CDR3 is CASSPSGATYNEQFF. The DNA of the CDR3 is TGTGCCAGCAGTCCTAGCGGGGCGACCTACAATGAGCAGTTCTTC. The chain couples TRBV28 to TRBJ2-1; 9 positions match TRBD2. The CDR3 consists of 15 residues. CDR1 and CDR2 from the germline V gene are MDHEN and SYDVKM. Germline trimming cut 5 bases from V and 2 bases from J; bases unmatched to any gene: 4. Full variable domain (remainder filled in from reference TRBV28 and TRBJ2-1): DVKVTQSSRYLVKRTGEKVFLECVQDMDHENMFWYRQDPGLGLRLIYFSYDVKMKEKGDIPEGYSVSREKKERFSLILESASTNQTSMYLCASSPSGATYNEQFFGPGTRLTVL.